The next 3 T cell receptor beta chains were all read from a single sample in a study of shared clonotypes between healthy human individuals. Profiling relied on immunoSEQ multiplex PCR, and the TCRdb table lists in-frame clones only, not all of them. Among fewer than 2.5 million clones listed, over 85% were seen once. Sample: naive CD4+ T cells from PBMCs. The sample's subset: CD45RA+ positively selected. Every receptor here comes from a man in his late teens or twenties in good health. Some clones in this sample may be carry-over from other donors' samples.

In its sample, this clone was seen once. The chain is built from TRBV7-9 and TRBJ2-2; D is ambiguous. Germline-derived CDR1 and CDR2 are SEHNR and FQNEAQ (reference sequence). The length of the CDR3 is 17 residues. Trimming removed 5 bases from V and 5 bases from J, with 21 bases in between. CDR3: CASSTTRERPRTGELFF. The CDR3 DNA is TGTGCCAGCAGCACGACACGCGAAAGACCGAGGACCGGGGAGCTGTTTTTT.

The CDR3 sequence is CASSTTSGRAPQTQYF. DNA of the CDR3: TGTGCCAGCAGCACTACTAGCGGGAGGGCCCCCCAGACCCAGTACTTC. The gene calls are TRBV25-1 and TRBJ2-5, with TRBD2 matching over 13 bases. Germline CDR1 MGHDK, CDR2 SYGVNS. Trimming took 6 bases from V and 6 from J; bases not matched to a gene: 10. This CDR3 has 16 amino acids.

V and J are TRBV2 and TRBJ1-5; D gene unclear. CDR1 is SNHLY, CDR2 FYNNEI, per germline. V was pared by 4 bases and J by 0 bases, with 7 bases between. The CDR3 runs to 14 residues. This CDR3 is CASSAANSNQPQHF. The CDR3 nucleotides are TGTGCCAGCAGTGCCGCAAATAGCAATCAGCCCCAGCATTTT.